Listed here are 32 T cell receptor beta chains from one sample, sequenced in a study of early T cells in non-severe SARS-CoV-2 infection. TCRdb fed the 5' RACE reads into MiXCR, producing one record per CDR3 protein. The table has 55,000 to 75,000 distinct CDR3 sequences, 7% to 8% seen once. The sequencing sample was made of whole blood. Receptor source: an adult who was a healthcare worker with PCR-confirmed SARS-CoV-2 infection or an uninfected control (not recorded which).

The chain has TRBV29-1 and TRBJ2-1, with D possibly TRBD2 on 6 matching bases. The V end lost 3 bases, the J end lost 10 bases, and 13 bases lay between the germline ends. Germline V CDR1 and CDR2: SQVTM, ANQGSEA. This CDR3 contains 12 residues. The DNA for the CDR3 is TGCAGCGTTGACGCTGTGCGGGGCGAGCAGTTCTTC. Translation: CSVDAVRGEQFF.

This clonotype has at least ten counts. The chain's CDR3 is CSVERGVETQYF. In DNA form, the CDR3 reads TGCAGCGTTGAACGTGGGGTGGAGACCCAGTACTTC. The rearrangement uses TRBV29-1 and TRBJ2-5; D not resolved. Germline V gene data show CDR1 as SQVTM and CDR2 as ANQGSEA. The CDR3 is made up of 12 amino acids. With 2 bases removed from V and 5 bases from J, the gap between germline ends came to 9 bases.

In its sample, this clonotype was seen a few times. The V and J genes are TRBV5-1 and TRBJ1-2, with 10 bases fitting TRBD1. CDR1 and CDR2 from the germline V gene are SGHRS and YFSETQ. The V gene end was trimmed by 2 bases and the J gene end by 4 bases; junction bases not matched to a gene: 5. The CDR3 length is 15 residues. This CDR3 reads CASSFPGQGTYGYTF. CDR3 coding DNA: TGCGCCAGCAGCTTCCCGGGACAGGGGACCTATGGCTACACCTTC.

This clonotype was counted between two and nine times. The rearrangement joins TRBV14 to TRBJ2-5; possibly TRBD1 for D (5 bases). Germline CDR1 is SGHDN and CDR2 is FVKESK. The CDR3 spans 13 residues. V lost 3 bases to trimming and J lost 4 bases, with 9 bases between them. CDR3 region: CASSQDNSETQYF. In nucleotides, the CDR3 is TGTGCCAGCAGCCAGGACAATTCAGAGACCCAGTACTTC.

This clonotype was recorded a few times. The CDR3 DNA sequence: TGCGCCAGCAGCCAAGGGGCAGGGGAGCAGTACTTC. As protein: CASSQGAGEQYF. The rearrangement uses TRBV4-1 and TRBJ2-7, with a possible D match to TRBD1 (5 bases). Trimming removed 1 base from V and 7 bases from J, with 8 bases in between. Germline CDR1 and CDR2: MGHRA and YSYEKL. The CDR3 runs to 12 residues.

This clonotype was counted many times. This sequence joins TRBV12-3 or TRBV12-4 and TRBJ1-1; a possible D gene is TRBD1 (5 bases). The V and J ends lost 5 bases and 1 base respectively, with 23 bases between them. CDR3 length equals 18 residues. CDR3 region: CASSPTLGGGISNTEAFF. The CDR3, as DNA: TGTGCCAGCAGTCCGACACTTGGGGGGGGAATCTCGAACACTGAAGCTTTCTTT.

The sample holds many counts of this clonotype. The gene calls are TRBV19 and TRBJ2-2; 9 bases fit TRBD2. Germline V lookup: CDR1 LNHDA, CDR2 SQIVND (reference sequence). CDR3 length equals 14 residues. J was trimmed by 8 bases and V by 5 bases; bases with no gene match: 6. The DNA of the CDR3 is TGTGCCAGTAGTGTAGCGGGAGCGGAGGGGGAGCTGTTTTTT. Its protein is CASSVAGAEGELFF.

A few counts support this clonotype. This chain connects TRBV28 to TRBJ2-7; perhaps TRBD2 as D (6 bases). V lost 5 bases and J 4 bases, leaving 18 bases between the germline ends. Looked up from germline, CDR1 is MDHEN and CDR2 is SYDVKM. There are 15 residues in the CDR3. The DNA for the CDR3 is TGTGCCAGCAGTCCCCCCGGGGCTCGGGGGTACGAGCAGTACTTC. The encoded protein is CASSPPGARGYEQYF. Combining the CDR3 with reference TRBV28 and TRBJ2-7 gives the whole variable domain DVKVTQSSRYLVKRTGEKVFLECVQDMDHENMFWYRQDPGLGLRLIYFSYDVKMKEKGDIPEGYSVSREKKERFSLILESASTNQTSMYLCASSPPGARGYEQYFGPGTRLTVT.

The rearrangement joins TRBV7-9 to TRBJ2-7, with D perhaps TRBD1 (6 bases). Germline V gene data show CDR1 as SEHNR and CDR2 as FQNEAQ (reference sequence). The CDR3 runs 14 residues. V was cut by 5 bases and J by 6 bases, with 17 bases left in between. The CDR3 DNA reads TGTGCCAGCAGCCAGCAGGGGTCGCCGGGCGAGCAGTACTTC. It codes for CASSQQGSPGEQYF.

This clonotype was seen a few times. This chain links TRBV29-1 with TRBJ1-1; D is undetermined. CDR3 length equals 16 residues. V was clipped by 4 bases and J by 1 base, with 19 bases between them. Germline V gene lookup returns CDR1 SQVTM and CDR2 ANQGSEA. CDR3 nucleotide sequence: TGCAGCGTTGCCCGAGGAGCACGAATGGGGAACACTGAAGCTTTCTTT. Its translation is CSVARGARMGNTEAFF.

Only a few counts were recorded for this clonotype. The genes are TRBV28 and TRBJ2-7; tentatively, D is TRBD1 (6 bases). This CDR3 has 13 amino acids. V lost 7 bases, J lost 7 bases, and 17 bases lay in between. Germline V gene lookup returns CDR1 MDHEN and CDR2 SYDVKM. The CDR3 loop is CASTRGPVSEQYF. The CDR3 region has the DNA TGTGCCAGCACCAGGGGCCCTGTGTCGGAGCAGTACTTC. Full variable domain (outside the CDR3, taken from reference TRBV28 and TRBJ2-7): DVKVTQSSRYLVKRTGEKVFLECVQDMDHENMFWYRQDPGLGLRLIYFSYDVKMKEKGDIPEGYSVSREKKERFSLILESASTNQTSMYLCASTRGPVSEQYFGPGTRLTVT.

This clonotype has at least ten counts. The rearrangement joins TRBV2 to TRBJ1-5; 7 bases agree with TRBD1. The trim removed 5 bases at V and 0 bases at J, leaving 4 bases unmatched. Germline CDR1 and CDR2: SNHLY and FYNNEI. The CDR3 consists of 15 residues. CDR3 in amino acids: CASSHGTDSNQPQHF. CDR3 nucleotide sequence: TGTGCCAGCAGTCACGGGACAGATAGCAATCAGCCCCAGCATTTT.

In this sample, this clonotype turned up many times. The chain links TRBV5-1 to TRBJ1-5; TRBD1 is a possible D gene (6 bases). V shed 3 bases and J shed 5 bases, with 12 bases lying between them. The CDR3 runs to 14 residues. The germline V gene has CDR1 SGHRS and CDR2 YFSETQ. In DNA form, the CDR3 reads TGCGCCAGCAGCTCTACAGGGACCGATCAGCCCCAGCATTTT. Protein sequence: CASSSTGTDQPQHF.

This clonotype has a handful of counts. This chain uses TRBV12-3 or TRBV12-4 with TRBJ2-7; D might be TRBD2 (6 bases). This CDR3 has 14 amino acids. V lost 3 bases to trimming and J lost 3 bases, with 12 bases between them. The CDR3 DNA is TGTGCCAGCAGTTTGGGACTTTCCCTCTACGAGCAGTACTTC. This encodes CASSLGLSLYEQYF.

This clonotype was observed many times. The rearrangement links TRBV28 to TRBJ2-1; D is ambiguous. Germline CDR1 MDHEN, CDR2 SYDVKM. Between the trimmed V and J ends, which lost 8 bases and 0 bases, there was a span of 11 bases. The length of the CDR3 is 14 residues. This chain's CDR3 is CASLDGSSYNEQFF. CDR3 DNA sequence: TGTGCCAGCTTAGACGGAAGCTCCTACAATGAGCAGTTCTTC.

Ten or more counts support this clonotype. The chain employs TRBV28 and TRBJ2-7; D is uncertain. V lost 2 bases and J 3 bases, leaving 8 bases between the germline ends. Germline V gene lookup returns CDR1 MDHEN and CDR2 SYDVKM. There are 13 residues in the CDR3. The CDR3 bases are TGTGCCAGCAGTTTAATCGGAAGCTACGAGCAGTACTTC. This sequence encodes CASSLIGSYEQYF.

The V call is TRBV7-3, the J call TRBJ2-2, with D possibly being TRBD1 (6 bases). There are 16 residues in the CDR3. CDR1 SGHTA and CDR2 FQGTGA come from the germline V gene. V was clipped by 2 bases and J by 5 bases, with 15 bases between them. The CDR3 DNA reads as TGTGCCAGCAGCTTATGGGGCAGGGGATTTACCGGGGAGCTGTTTTTT. Its translation: CASSLWGRGFTGELFF.

This clonotype was counted at least ten times. This chain connects TRBV5-6 to TRBJ2-2, with D possibly TRBD2 on 6 matching bases. The V end was cut by 4 bases, the J end by 4 bases, with 17 bases between. The CDR3 extends over 16 amino acids. Germline CDR1 and CDR2: SGHDT and YYEEEE. The CDR3 coding sequence is TGTGCCAGCAGCACACTAGCCCTATTTACCACCGGGGAGCTGTTTTTT. Amino acid sequence: CASSTLALFTTGELFF.

This clonotype was counted many times. V and J are TRBV19 and TRBJ2-6, with D hard to call. Trimming took off 6 bases at V and 4 bases at J, with 7 bases between the two ends. The CDR3 extends over 13 amino acids. The germline V gene encodes CDR1 LNHDA and CDR2 SQIVND (reference sequence). CDR3 nucleotides: TGTGCCAGTAGGGGAAACGGGGCCAACGTCCTGACTTTC. It codes for CASRGNGANVLTF.

This clonotype was recorded a few times. V usage is TRBV18 and J usage is TRBJ2-7, with 14 bases identical to TRBD2. The CDR3 is 14 residues long. CDR1 is KGHSH and CDR2 is LQKENI in the germline V gene. Trimming removed 6 bases from V and 7 bases from J; junction bases left unmatched: 5. CDR3 sequence: CASSPGLAGEEQYF. The DNA for the CDR3 is TGTGCCAGCTCCCCGGGACTAGCGGGAGAGGAGCAGTACTTC.

This clonotype was seen at least ten times. This rearrangement joins TRBV12-3 or TRBV12-4 to TRBJ2-7; a weak D match, TRBD1 (6 bases). The CDR3 is 15 amino acids. The V end lost 3 bases, the J end lost 2 bases, and 14 bases lay between the germline ends. The CDR3 sequence: CASSFRQVGPYEQYF. DNA for the CDR3: TGTGCCAGCAGTTTCCGACAGGTGGGTCCCTACGAGCAGTACTTC.

The sample holds a few counts of this clonotype. The chain has TRBV7-6 and TRBJ2-1; D unclear. Per the germline V gene, CDR1 is SGHVS and CDR2 is FNYEAQ. This CDR3 has 12 residues. Trimming stripped 0 bases from V and 8 bases from J, with 5 bases between. CDR3 in DNA: TGTGCCAGCAGCTTAGCGAAGGATGAGCAGTTCTTC. This codes for CASSLAKDEQFF. The full variable domain, in which reference TRBV7-6 and TRBJ2-1 provide the parts outside the CDR3, is GAGVSQSPRYKVTKRGQDVALRCDPISGHVSLYWYRQALGQGPEFLTYFNYEAQQDKSGLPNDRFSAERPEGSISTLTIQRTEQRDSAMYRCASSLAKDEQFFGPGTRLTVL.

This clonotype has ten or more counts. The rearrangement joins TRBV10-3 to TRBJ2-7, with D unclear. Germline V lookup: CDR1 ENHRY, CDR2 SYGVKD. This CDR3 region has 12 residues. V dropped 0 bases and J dropped 4 bases, with 4 bases sitting between them. In DNA, the CDR3 is TGTGCCATCAGTGAGTCGGGGTACGAGCAGTACTTC. It yields the protein CAISESGYEQYF.

The V call is TRBV3-1, the J call TRBJ2-1; TRBD1 might be the D (6 bases). V lost 0 bases and J 4 bases, leaving 13 bases between the germline ends. The CDR3 extends over 16 amino acids. Germline V lookup: CDR1 LGHDT, CDR2 YNNKEL (reference sequence). The CDR3 DNA is TGTGCCAGCAGCCAAGATAGTGGGACACCTTACAATGAGCAGTTCTTC. Residues: CASSQDSGTPYNEQFF.

This chain joins TRBV12-3 or TRBV12-4 and TRBJ2-3, with TRBD1 identical over 9 bases. J was trimmed by 0 bases and V by 6 bases; bases with no gene match: 4. This CDR3 spans 15 amino acids. The CDR3 reads CASSPGQGSTDTQYF. The CDR3 region has the DNA TGTGCCAGCAGCCCAGGACAGGGGAGCACAGATACGCAGTATTTT.

This chain uses TRBV6-2 or TRBV6-3 with TRBJ2-7; 9 bases map to TRBD2. This CDR3 contains 15 residues. CDR1 is MNHEY, CDR2 SVGEGT, per germline. The J segment lost 1 base and the V segment lost 7 bases, leaving 8 bases of the junction unmatched. The CDR3 sequence: CASTTTSGRSYEQYF. The DNA for the CDR3 is TGTGCCAGCACCACTACAAGCGGGAGGTCCTACGAGCAGTACTTC.

V and J are TRBV20-1 and TRBJ2-7, with D uncertain. The germline V gene encodes CDR1 DFQATT and CDR2 SNEGSKA (reference sequence). V dropped 3 bases and J dropped 9 bases, with 12 bases sitting between them. There are 11 residues in the CDR3. CDR3 DNA: TGCAGTGCTAGCCCCGTACGAGTGCAGTACTTC. Its protein product is CSASPVRVQYF.

This chain uses TRBV19 with TRBJ2-3, with D perhaps matching TRBD1 or TRBD2 (5 bases each). Germline assignment: CDR1 LNHDA and CDR2 SQIVND (reference sequence). The CDR3 sequence is 15 residues long. Trimming shortened V by 8 bases and J by 2 bases, and 17 bases separated the two germline ends. CDR3 region: CASRPAGTYTDTQYF. The CDR3 DNA sequence: TGTGCCAGTCGTCCGGCAGGGACCTACACAGATACGCAGTATTTT.

CDR3 bases: TGTGCCAGCTTGGGAGGCCACAATGAGCAGTTCTTC. Protein: CASLGGHNEQFF. The V gene is TRBV11-2, the J gene TRBJ2-1; possibly TRBD2 for D (6 bases). Germline assignment: CDR1 SGHAT and CDR2 FQNNGV. The CDR3 runs 12 residues. The V and J ends lost 8 bases and 5 bases respectively, with 10 bases between them.

This clonotype came up a few times. This rearrangement joins TRBV18 to TRBJ1-2; D gene unclear. The V end was cut by 3 bases, the J end by 5 bases, with 10 bases between. Germline values: CDR1 KGHSH, CDR2 LQKENI. The CDR3 is 13 residues long. CDR3 DNA sequence: TGTGCCAGCTCACCCCTCAAAGAGTATGGCTACACCTTC. Amino acids: CASSPLKEYGYTF. Combining the CDR3 with reference TRBV18 and TRBJ1-2 gives the whole variable domain NAGVMQNPRHLVRRRGQEARLRCSPMKGHSHVYWYRQLPEEGLKFMVYLQKENIIDESGMPKERFSAEFPKEGPSILRIQQVVRGDSAAYFCASSPLKEYGYTFGSGTRLTVV.

V and J are TRBV4-1 and TRBJ2-5; 10 nucleotides line up with TRBD2. Trimming at V came to 2 bases and at J to 2 bases, leaving 11 bases not matched to a gene. The CDR3 covers 18 residues. CDR1 is MGHRA, CDR2 YSYEKL, per germline. CDR3 amino acids: CASSQIVAGGSGQETQYF. The CDR3 DNA follows: TGCGCCAGCAGCCAAATAGTAGCGGGAGGATCTGGGCAAGAGACCCAGTACTTC.

This clonotype was observed at least ten times. The chain combines TRBV18 with TRBJ2-2; perhaps TRBD2 as D (5 bases). V was pared by 3 bases and J by 6 bases, with 5 bases between. From germline, CDR1 is KGHSH and CDR2 LQKENI. This CDR3 region has 12 residues. The CDR3, as DNA: TGTGCCAGCTCACCGGGAGCCGGGGAGCTGTTTTTT. It specifies CASSPGAGELFF. Using reference TRBV18 and TRBJ2-2 for the parts outside the CDR3, the full variable domain is NAGVMQNPRHLVRRRGQEARLRCSPMKGHSHVYWYRQLPEEGLKFMVYLQKENIIDESGMPKERFSAEFPKEGPSILRIQQVVRGDSAAYFCASSPGAGELFFGEGSRLTVL.